This T cell receptor beta chain originates from a study of cytomegalovirus exposure and HLA in healthy donors (dated by TCRdb to 2015 to 2018). Turning to the overall study: In an earlier analysis of some 610 of the donors, 250 to 350 Gb of sequence data and just under 120 million unique TCR beta sequences from about 180 million T cells were reported. In a later analysis, previously published TCR beta repertoires from 550 to 700 donors were re-analyzed and high-resolution HLA genotyping was added so that TCR occurrence patterns could be studied. Besides the first cohort of 550 to 750 subjects, a separate validation cohort made up of 120 different subjects was used. Typing coverage differed by locus: A, B, C, DRB1 and DQB1 were typed in about 629-640 donors, DQA1 in 500 to 550, DPA1 in approximately 610, and DPB1 in approximately 450. To predict cytomegalovirus infection status, the study brought together high-throughput TCR immunosequencing, statistical association of individual TCRs with disease status, and machine learning. HLA typing included class I and class II loci at four-digit resolution. A later genetic analysis used genome-wide SNP genotypes for about 65% of the roughly 700 donors, treating that subset as a discovery cohort. Rather than using new phenotypic data, the later analysis identified candidate immune exposures from TCR beta sequences and from how often those sequences occurred across donors. Among the roughly 400 genotyped donors, under 90% belonged to the genetic ancestry cluster associated with self-reported Caucasian donors. The T cell repertoires of 670 or so subjects were profiled by immunosequencing and related to cytomegalovirus serostatus. An earlier analysis of several hundred of the donors used high-throughput TCR beta sequencing to judge whether each TCR beta V gene segment behaved as functional or pseudogenic. Roughly 5 DR-DQ haplotypes were handled as single units for association and clustering because linkage in the cohort was strong. The study aimed to test whether signatures of past pathogen exposure could be identified by cataloging public T cell receptors. An early release covering roughly 600 HLA-typed donors comprised about 300 gigabases of sequencing data and tens of millions of unique TCR sequences. Among 300 to 500 genotyped donors of the cohort, an average of around 250,000 unique TCR beta nucleotide sequences was sequenced per donor, of which roughly 17% were non-productive. Every discovery cohort repertoire had been produced on one sequencing platform. Alongside the repertoire data, information on donor age, sex, ethnicity and CMV serostatus was compiled.

Study-level results and caveats: A later analysis found that TCR association rates varied across HLA loci, with DRB1 alleles showing the most associated TCRs and HLA-C alleles the fewest. In a later analysis, HLA-associated TCR beta chains were found to be more clonally expanded and to have lower generation probabilities than equally common non-associated chains. Immune exposure information for the cohort was limited to CMV serostatus. Compared with the 666-donor mean, donors in an Asian-associated ancestry cluster had fewer N-insertions in productive TCRs, according to a later genetic analysis. According to the authors, the approach could potentially be generalized to other disease states and immunological phenotypes. Linkage disequilibrium might explain the correlated functional status among segregating V segments, but an unknown experimental factor could not be excluded. In a later genetic analysis, a missense DCLRE1C variant was associated with V-gene and J-gene trimming of TCR beta chains, and the association was replicated in an independent cohort. Most TCR sequences were observed very rarely across donors, whereas some public TCRs were present in many individuals. The study listed 164 TCR beta chains as associated with cytomegalovirus. Broadly in line with IMGT annotations, most TCR beta V segments showed up in productive rearrangements about 90% or about 30% of the time in an earlier analysis of approximately 640 of the donors. A cluster of highly shared sequence variants was judged likely to be a technical artifact of the sequencing pipeline. Because counts were too low, more than 15 rarely observed V segments, including chromosome 9 orphons, were excluded from the earlier analysis of 500 to 700 of the donors. This cohort had only TCR beta chains sequenced, and the lack of alpha or paired-chain data limited which features could be detected. Three of the identified cytomegalovirus-associated TCR beta chains were confirmed in vitro to be specific for cytomegalovirus antigens. Assigning TCR associations to individual alleles was difficult when HLA alleles, especially DR and DQ, strongly co-occurred. In a later analysis, most CMV-associated TCR beta chains were found to appear HLA-restricted, with HLA associations seemingly driven largely by CMV exposure. Presence/absence analyses assumed roughly uniform sequencing depth across donors, an assumption that may not hold. Several of the top co-occurrence clusters appeared to be linked to parvovirus B19, influenza, CMV and Epstein-Barr virus, according to a later analysis. Some IMGT-functional V segments, including TRBV6-2 and TRBV6-3, could not be distinguished by the 87-base-pair reads and were therefore excluded. Specific HLA alleles were associated with roughly 17,000 TCR beta sequences at a false discovery rate of 0.05 in a later analysis. The classifier was reported to diagnose cytomegalovirus status with high specificity and sensitivity in both the original and validation cohorts. A further reported finding was that TCR beta sequences accurately predicted the HLA-A and HLA-B alleles for most subjects in the first cohort. Because HLA typing was missing for some donors at each locus, association tests included only the typed subset.

This clone was detected only once. No antigen is known for it. Base qualities are not provided; no much larger clone lies one nucleotide away. The cohort was made up of roughly 670 healthy bone marrow donors. All cohort members were sampled while nominally healthy, although unrecorded immune exposures were likely present. The donor was CMV seronegative and belonged to the group of 350 to 400 seronegative cohort members. Every donor gave a peripheral blood sample, and the peripheral blood mononuclear cells from that sample were used for TCR beta sequencing. Genomic DNA was extracted from the blood cell samples with the Qiagen DNeasy Blood Extraction Kit. At the junction V is shortened by 5 bases and J by 8 bases; bases outside the gene matches: 6. Looking up the germline V gene (reference sequence) yields CDR1 GTSNPN and CDR2 SVGIG. The CDR3 holds 13 amino acids from the cysteine to the phenylalanine. CDR3 DNA is the only sequence kept; it has 39 bases, read in frame from the first base.

Receptor libraries were prepared by the immunoSEQ multiplex PCR assay. For the multiplex PCR, a mixture combining 60 forward primers for TCR Vbeta segments and 13 reverse primers for TCR Jbeta segments was used. The CDR3 region of rearranged TCR beta genes was amplified from genomic DNA with a multiplex PCR assay. On the Illumina HiSeq System, the amplified TCR beta libraries were sequenced as 87-base-pair reads. Turning to the authors' computational methods: Across the 600 to 700 repertoires, a later analysis counted about 81 million unique TCR beta chains, 8.5 million to 12 million of which were shared by at least two donors. A nearest-neighbor algorithm error-corrected the raw reads and collapsed the reads into unique sequences, merging closely related sequences to remove PCR and sequencing errors. V, D and J gene segments were assigned by aligning CDR3 sequences to IMGT reference sequences. For a sequence to be retained, a match of at least six nucleotides to both a V gene segment and a J gene segment was required. A rearrangement counted as productive if the CDR3 had no stop codons and remained in frame with V and J, and every other rearrangement counted as non-productive. CDR3 was defined according to IMGT convention as the region running from the second conserved V-encoded cysteine to the conserved J-encoded phenylalanine. In an earlier analysis of more than 550 of the donors, sequences lacking an unambiguous match to a single V gene segment were excluded. In an earlier analysis of a few hundred of the donors, V segments were called functional above 56.7% productive rearrangements and were called segregating when the between-donor standard deviation exceeded 5%. A statistical classification framework was developed to diagnose cytomegalovirus status using the catalog of TCR beta chain sequences. V and J gene assignment, in a later analysis, came from comparing TCR nucleotide sequences with IMGT/GENE-DB human TR gene sequences. A later analysis assigned CDR3 sequences and most-parsimonious VDJ recombination scenarios with the TCRdist pipeline. A later analysis defined each TCR beta chain by its CDR3 amino acid sequence plus V-gene family, and excluded reads lacking a unique V-gene family. As a way to deal with suspected cross-contamination and a sequencing artifact, a later analysis dropped hundreds of nucleotide sequences that were highly shared and had low generation probability. In a later analysis, a clonal expansion index was calculated for each public chain from normalized within-repertoire ranks of inferred template counts. A later analysis computed generation probabilities with a VDJ recombination model fitted to out-of-frame rearrangements, and checked the results against IGoR. A later analysis scored TCR-TCR, TCR-HLA and TCR-CMV co-occurrence with hypergeometric tests, applying a repertoire-size bias correction to TCR pairs. In a later analysis, false discovery rates were estimated by permuting HLA or CMV assignments 20 times. In a later analysis, co-occurring TCRs were grouped using DBSCAN, and TCRdist sequence similarity was added for clustering within HLA-allele-positive subsets. For co-occurrence clustering, repertoires with fewer than 30,000 or more than 120,000 public chains were excluded, along with several repertoires with anomalous nucleotide sharing. TCRdb retrieved this table from immuneACCESS and kept in-frame rearrangements only. Not all clones are present; in checked studies, unresolved V genes account for under half, and no reason is known for the remainder. D and trimming come from the DNA, and the V and J calls and clone size come from that table. This sample comprises roughly 140,000 clones, 78% of them detected only once. Clones ranked in the top ten supply around 3% of the sample.

The rearrangement joined TRBV30 to TRBJ2-3, with 11 central nucleotides matching TRBD2. This sequence was found in a female donor in good health and CMV-seronegative. Source material: PBMCs. In nucleotides, the sequence is TGTGCCTGGGAACTAGCGGGAGCGGCTACGCAGTATTTT. The translation is CAWELAGAATQYF.